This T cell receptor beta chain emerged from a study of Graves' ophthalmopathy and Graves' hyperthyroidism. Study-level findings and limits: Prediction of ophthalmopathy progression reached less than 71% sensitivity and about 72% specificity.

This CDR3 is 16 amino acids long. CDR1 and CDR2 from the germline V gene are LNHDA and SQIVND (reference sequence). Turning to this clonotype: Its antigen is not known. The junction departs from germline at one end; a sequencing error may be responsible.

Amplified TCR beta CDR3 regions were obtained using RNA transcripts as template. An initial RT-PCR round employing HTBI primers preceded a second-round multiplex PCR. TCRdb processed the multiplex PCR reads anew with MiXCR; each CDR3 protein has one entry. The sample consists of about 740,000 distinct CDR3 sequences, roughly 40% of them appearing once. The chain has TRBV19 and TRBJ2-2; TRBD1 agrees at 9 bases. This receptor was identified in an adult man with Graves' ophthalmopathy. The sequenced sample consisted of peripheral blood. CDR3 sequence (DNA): TGTGCCAGTAGTATCCTCGGGACAGGGAACTCCGGGGAGCTGTTTTTT. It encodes CASSILGTGNSGELFF.